Listed here is a single TCR beta chain. Its antigen is unknown. This sample is part of a study of graft-versus-host responses after intestinal transplantation. Study findings and constraints: Peak circulating GvH clone levels tracked with early post-transplant HvG declines.

Only in-frame clones appear in the TCRdb table, and some are missing; sequencing was by immunoSEQ multiplex PCR. Found here are about 66,000 clones, roughly 87% of them singletons; the top ten hold approximately 1.2%. The CDR3 totals 16 residues. Germline-derived CDR1 and CDR2 are SGHNT and YYREEE (reference sequence). Trimming at V came to 1 base and at J to 4 bases, leaving 7 bases not matched to a gene. This sample comprised unstimulated CD8+ T cells sorted from spleen or lymph node cells, obtained before intestinal transplant. This chain links TRBV5-4 with TRBJ2-3, with TRBD2 matching over 9 bases. This TCR derives from a human donor who received an intestinal transplant. The CDR3 region has the DNA TGTGCCAGCAGCTTGTTGGGAGCGGGGGGCGCAGATACGCAGTATTTT. As protein: CASSLLGAGGADTQYF.